Following are 25 T cell receptor beta chains from one sample sequenced in a study of T cell responses to AZD1222 COVID-19 vaccine. Sequencing was performed with immunoSEQ multiplex PCR; in TCRdb, only in-frame clones are kept and a portion is missing. The data contain about 130,000 clones, roughly 90% of them singletons. This material consisted of peripheral blood, taken on day 0 of AZD1222 vaccination. The receptors were gathered from an adult in good health.

V usage is TRBV7-9 and J usage is TRBJ2-7; 8 positions match TRBD1. The V segment lost 5 bases and the J segment 0 bases; nucleotides outside the gene matches: 6. Germline CDR1 and CDR2: SEHNR and FQNEAQ (reference sequence). The CDR3 sequence is 15 residues long. Written as DNA, the CDR3 is TGTGCCAGCAGCCCGGGACAGGCCGGCTCCTACGAGCAGTACTTC. Its protein is CASSPGQAGSYEQYF.

This chain connects TRBV5-6 to TRBJ1-1; D gene ambiguous. The CDR3 runs 15 residues. Per the germline V gene, CDR1 is SGHDT and CDR2 is YYEEEE. Trimming removed 2 bases from V and 3 bases from J, with 14 bases in between. CDR3: CASSFLNRRDTEAFF. The CDR3 region has the DNA TGTGCCAGCAGCTTTCTAAACCGTAGAGACACTGAAGCTTTCTTT.

This chain connects TRBV25-1 to TRBJ2-5, with a weak D call TRBD2 (6 bases). With 11 bases removed from V and 4 bases from J, the gap between germline ends came to 17 bases. Germline V lookup: CDR1 MGHDK, CDR2 SYGVNS. The CDR3 loop spans 13 amino acids. The CDR3 DNA reads TGTGCCTCAAGGTATGGGCGGGGAGAGACCCAGTACTTC. It translates to CASRYGRGETQYF.

This clone was seen once. CDR3 DNA sequence: TGTGCCAGCAGGGGTTTATCCACGGATACGCAGTATTTT. It codes for CASRGLSTDTQYF. The rearrangement links TRBV3-1 (or the pseudogene TRBV3-2) to TRBJ2-3; D is ambiguous. Trimming removed 6 bases at V and 6 bases at J, with 13 bases between. This CDR3 spans 13 amino acids. Germline lookup yields CDR1 LGHDT and CDR2 YNNKEL (reference sequence).

The genes are TRBV29-1 and TRBJ2-7, with D unresolved. V lost 4 bases, J lost 4 bases, and 14 bases lay in between. Germline loops: CDR1 SQVTM, CDR2 ANQGSEA. This CDR3 is built from 13 residues. The CDR3 DNA reads as TGCAGCGTTGTTCTATTTGTCGGGTACGAGCAGTACTTC. It encodes CSVVLFVGYEQYF.

The chain has TRBV12-3 or TRBV12-4 and TRBJ2-7; D not resolved. CDR3 length equals 13 residues. Trimming took off 1 base at V and 0 bases at J, with 4 bases between the two ends. CDR3 DNA: TGTGCCAGCAGTTTAGACTACTCCTACGAGCAGTACTTC. Amino acid sequence: CASSLDYSYEQYF.

The chain uses TRBV7-3 and TRBJ2-3; no clear D gene. Germline V gene sequence: CDR1 SGHTA, CDR2 FQGTGA. The CDR3 is made up of 16 amino acids. V lost 7 bases and J 2 bases, leaving 19 bases between the germline ends. The CDR3 DNA follows: TGTGCCAGCAACCTACTGGGTCCATCGTCCACAGATACGCAGTATTTT. Protein: CASNLLGPSSTDTQYF.

The chain couples TRBV6-2 or TRBV6-3 to TRBJ1-5, with 9 bases lining up with TRBD1. This CDR3 contains 15 residues. Germline CDR1 is MNHEY and CDR2 is SVGEGT. Trimming removed 2 bases from V and 2 bases from J; junction bases left unmatched: 1. The DNA for the CDR3 is TGTGCCAGCAGTTACAGGGACAGGGGCAATCAGCCCCAGCATTTT. This encodes CASSYRDRGNQPQHF.

This sequence joins TRBV25-1 and TRBJ1-1; D gene unclear. V lost 1 base, J lost 0 bases, and 3 bases lay in between. Germline lookup yields CDR1 MGHDK and CDR2 SYGVNS. The CDR3 runs to 13 residues. CDR3 amino acids: CASSELVNTEAFF. In DNA, the CDR3 is TGTGCCAGCAGTGAATTGGTGAACACTGAAGCTTTCTTT.

V and J are TRBV15 and TRBJ1-1; 10 bases are shared with TRBD1. J was trimmed by 5 bases and V by 3 bases; bases with no gene match: 3. The CDR3 extends over 14 amino acids. CDR1 is LNHNV and CDR2 is YYDKDF in the germline V gene (reference sequence). The CDR3 DNA sequence: TGTGCCACCAGCAGGGGACAGGGGCAAACTGAAGCTTTCTTT. As protein: CATSRGQGQTEAFF.

This chain's CDR3 is CSVLRQGPPNIQYF. The CDR3 coding sequence is TGCAGCGTACTTAGACAGGGTCCTCCAAACATTCAGTACTTC. The chain carries TRBV29-1 and TRBJ2-4; 7 bases are shared with TRBD1. The CDR3 loop spans 14 amino acids. CDR1 and CDR2 (germline): SQVTM, ANQGSEA. V lost 6 bases and J lost 6; bases outside the gene matches: 11.

The chain has TRBV11-2 and TRBJ2-1; D gene unclear. Trimming removed 4 bases at V and 10 bases at J, with 11 bases between. Germline loops: CDR1 SGHAT, CDR2 FQNNGV. The CDR3 spans 12 residues. This CDR3 reads CASSSEDREQFF. The CDR3 DNA follows: TGTGCCAGCAGCTCCGAGGATAGGGAGCAGTTCTTC.

CDR3 sequence: CASSQAWVGGEQYF. The CDR3 DNA reads as TGCGCCAGCAGCCAAGCTTGGGTCGGGGGCGAGCAGTACTTC. V and J are TRBV4-3 and TRBJ2-7; possibly TRBD2 for D (6 bases). Trimming removed 1 base at V and 6 bases at J, with 13 bases between. Per germline, CDR1 LGHNA and CDR2 YSLEER. This CDR3 has 14 amino acids.

The chain combines TRBV7-8 with TRBJ2-2; D gene unclear. This CDR3 is 14 amino acids long. V was shortened by 2 bases and J by 5 bases, with 9 bases between the two germline ends. Germline CDR1 SGHVS, CDR2 FQNEAQ. The CDR3 reads CASSLYLPTGELFF. The CDR3 DNA reads as TGTGCCAGCAGCTTATACCTACCAACCGGGGAGCTGTTTTTT.

This CDR3 is CASSVVGGIDEQYF. Written as DNA, the CDR3 is TGTGCCAGCAGCGTAGTTGGCGGGATCGACGAGCAGTACTTC. The V call is TRBV9, the J call TRBJ2-7; perhaps TRBD2 as D (6 bases). Germline assignment: CDR1 SGDLS and CDR2 YYNGEE. Trimming stripped 0 bases from V and 5 bases from J, with 12 bases between. CDR3 length equals 14 residues.

This clone has only one observation. The chain recombines TRBV12-5 with TRBJ1-4; 7 bases line up with TRBD1. Trimming removed 2 bases from V and 6 bases from J; junction bases left unmatched: 3. Germline V lookup: CDR1 LGHNT, CDR2 FRNRAP. This CDR3 has 14 residues. CDR3 sequence: CASGLTGDDEKLFF. For the CDR3, the DNA is TGTGCTAGTGGTTTGACAGGGGATGATGAAAAACTGTTTTTT.

This clone has just one count. V and J are TRBV27 and TRBJ1-6; TRBD1 is a possible D gene (6 bases). CDR1 MNHEY and CDR2 SMNVEV come from the germline V gene (reference sequence). The CDR3 runs 13 residues. The germline V and J ends were trimmed by 2 bases and 9 bases, with 8 bases remaining between them. The CDR3 region is CASSLQGTSPLHF. In DNA, the CDR3 is TGTGCCAGCAGTTTACAGGGGACTTCACCCCTCCACTTT.

The genes are TRBV20-1 and TRBJ2-7; D may be TRBD2 (5 bases). Trimming took off 3 bases at V and 3 bases at J, with 15 bases between the two ends. Germline lookup yields CDR1 DFQATT and CDR2 SNEGSKA (reference sequence). CDR3 size: 14 residues. CDR3 bases: TGCAGTGCTAGTCGGACTTTCCTAAACTACGAGCAGTACTTC. This codes for CSASRTFLNYEQYF.

The gene calls are TRBV7-2 and TRBJ2-7; D may correspond to TRBD1 or TRBD2 (5 bases each). V was shortened by 9 bases and J by 3 bases, with 12 bases between the two germline ends. The length of the CDR3 is 12 residues. Germline V gene data show CDR1 as SGHTA and CDR2 as FQGNSA. The CDR3 region has the DNA TGTGCCAGTAGGGGACCCCTCTACGAGCAGTACTTC. Amino acid sequence: CASRGPLYEQYF.

The rearrangement uses TRBV28 and TRBJ2-7, with 14 bases identical to TRBD2. Germline V gives CDR1 MDHEN, CDR2 SYDVKM. Trimming took 3 bases from V and 7 from J; bases not matched to a gene: 5. The CDR3 length is 15 residues. As DNA, the CDR3 is TGTGCCAGCAGTTTGGGGACTAGCGGGAGCAGTGAGCAGTACTTC. Its protein is CASSLGTSGSSEQYF.

This clone showed up just a few times. This chain uses TRBV5-5 with TRBJ1-1; D gene uncertain. The CDR3 has 15 amino acids. Trimming stripped 2 bases from V and 2 bases from J, with 13 bases between. Germline V gene data show CDR1 as SGHKS and CDR2 as YYEKEE (reference sequence). CDR3 protein: CASSFAGGRNTEAFF. The DNA of the CDR3 is TGTGCCAGCAGCTTTGCAGGAGGGCGTAACACTGAAGCTTTCTTT. Together with reference TRBV5-5 and TRBJ1-1, the CDR3 gives the full variable domain: DAGVTQSPTHLIKTRGQQVTLRCSPISGHKSVSWYQQVLGQGPQFIFQYYEKEERGRGNFPDRFSARQFPNYSSELNVNALLLGDSALYLCASSFAGGRNTEAFFGQGTRLTVV.

This rearrangement joins TRBV5-1 to TRBJ2-1; TRBD2 matches 11 bases. Germline V gene sequence: CDR1 SGHRS, CDR2 YFSETQ. With V trimmed by 4 bases and J by 7 bases, 7 bases remained unmatched. This CDR3 contains 15 residues. The CDR3 coding sequence is TGCGCCAGCAGCCTGACTAGCGGGACGAAGAATGAGCAGTTCTTC. Its protein product is CASSLTSGTKNEQFF.

This chain connects TRBV10-3 to TRBJ1-3; 8 nucleotides match TRBD1. Germline CDR1 ENHRY, CDR2 SYGVKD. Trimming removed 4 bases from V and 3 bases from J; junction bases left unmatched: 5. The CDR3 extends over 15 amino acids. The CDR3 sequence: CAISGRTGYGNTIYF. DNA of the CDR3: TGTGCCATCAGTGGGCGGACAGGGTATGGAAACACCATATATTTT.

The genes are TRBV24-1 and TRBJ2-1; 9 bases map to TRBD1. This CDR3 spans 16 amino acids. CDR1 is KGHDR and CDR2 is SFDVKD in the germline V gene. V lost 7 bases, J lost 5 bases, and 11 bases stayed unmatched. In nucleotides, the CDR3 is TGTGCCACCAGCCAACTACAGGGGGCTCTTGACAATGAGCAGTTCTTC. This codes for CATSQLQGALDNEQFF.

The rearrangement links TRBV6-5 to TRBJ2-3; 12 bases line up with TRBD2. The CDR3 spans 15 residues. J was trimmed by 4 bases and V by 5 bases; bases with no gene match: 4. Germline V gene data show CDR1 as MNHEY and CDR2 as SVGAGI. This CDR3 reads CASSLTSGSADTQYF. As DNA, the CDR3 is TGTGCCAGCAGTCTGACTAGCGGGAGTGCAGATACGCAGTATTTT.